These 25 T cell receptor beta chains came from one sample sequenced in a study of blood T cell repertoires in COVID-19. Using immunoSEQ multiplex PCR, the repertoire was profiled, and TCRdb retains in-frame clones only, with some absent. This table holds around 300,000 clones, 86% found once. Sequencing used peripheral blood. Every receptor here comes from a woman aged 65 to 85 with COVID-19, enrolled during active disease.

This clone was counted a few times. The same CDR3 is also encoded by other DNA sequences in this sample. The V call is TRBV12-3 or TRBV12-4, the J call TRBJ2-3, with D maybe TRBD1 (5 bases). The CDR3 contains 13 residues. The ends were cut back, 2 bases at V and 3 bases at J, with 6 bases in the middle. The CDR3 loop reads CASSLTGTDTQYF. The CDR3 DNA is TGTGCCAGCAGTTTAACAGGTACAGATACGCAGTATTTT.

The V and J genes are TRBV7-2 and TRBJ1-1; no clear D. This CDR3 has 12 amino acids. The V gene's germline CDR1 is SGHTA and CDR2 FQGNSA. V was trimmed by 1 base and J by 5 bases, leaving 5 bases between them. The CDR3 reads CASSLERTEAFF. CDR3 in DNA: TGTGCCAGCAGCTTAGAACGGACTGAAGCTTTCTTT.

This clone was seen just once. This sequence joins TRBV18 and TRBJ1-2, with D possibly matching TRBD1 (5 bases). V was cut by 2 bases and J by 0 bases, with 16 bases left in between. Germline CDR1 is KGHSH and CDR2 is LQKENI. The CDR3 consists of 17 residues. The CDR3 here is CASSPRWQDNANYGYTF. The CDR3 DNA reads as TGTGCCAGCTCACCAAGATGGCAGGACAACGCTAACTATGGCTACACCTTC.

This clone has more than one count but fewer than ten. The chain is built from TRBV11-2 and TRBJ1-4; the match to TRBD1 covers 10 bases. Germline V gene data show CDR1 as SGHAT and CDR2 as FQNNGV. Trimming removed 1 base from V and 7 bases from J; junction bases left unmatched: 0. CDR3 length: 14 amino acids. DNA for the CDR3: TGTGCCAGCAGCTTAGGACAGGGGGCTGAAAAACTGTTTTTT. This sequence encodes CASSLGQGAEKLFF. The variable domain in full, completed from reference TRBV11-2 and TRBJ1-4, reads EAGVAQSPRYKIIEKRQSVAFWCNPISGHATLYWYQQILGQGPKLLIQFQNNGVVDDSQLPKDRFSAERLKGVDSTLKIQPAKLEDSAVYLCASSLGQGAEKLFFGSGTQLSVL.

In nucleotides, the CDR3 is TGTGCCAGCAGTGTTCTCGGGACAGGCATCACGGGCTATGGCTACACCTTC. This codes for CASSVLGTGITGYGYTF. This chain uses TRBV6-1 with TRBJ1-2; 8 bases are a match to TRBD1. The J segment lost 4 bases and the V segment lost 4 bases, leaving 14 bases of the junction unmatched. CDR3 length equals 17 residues. Germline CDR1 MNHNS, CDR2 SASEGT.

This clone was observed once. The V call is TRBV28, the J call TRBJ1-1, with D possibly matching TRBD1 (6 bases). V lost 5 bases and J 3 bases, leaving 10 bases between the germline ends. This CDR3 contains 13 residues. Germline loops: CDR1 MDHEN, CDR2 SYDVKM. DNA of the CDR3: TGTGCCAGCAGTACCGGACAGTACACTGAAGCTTTCTTT. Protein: CASSTGQYTEAFF.

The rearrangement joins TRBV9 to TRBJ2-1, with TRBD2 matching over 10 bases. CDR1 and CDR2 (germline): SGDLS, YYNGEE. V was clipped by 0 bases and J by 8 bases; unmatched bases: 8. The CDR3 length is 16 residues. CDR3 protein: CASSVVGAGGPDEQFF. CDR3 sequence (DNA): TGTGCCAGCAGCGTAGTGGGAGCGGGGGGGCCTGATGAGCAGTTCTTC.

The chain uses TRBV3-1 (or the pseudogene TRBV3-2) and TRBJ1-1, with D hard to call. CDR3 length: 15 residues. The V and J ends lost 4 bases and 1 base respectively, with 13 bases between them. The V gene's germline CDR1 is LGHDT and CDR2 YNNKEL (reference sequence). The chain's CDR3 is CASSRQVVANTEAFF. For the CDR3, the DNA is TGTGCCAGCAGCCGCCAGGTGGTCGCGAACACTGAAGCTTTCTTT.

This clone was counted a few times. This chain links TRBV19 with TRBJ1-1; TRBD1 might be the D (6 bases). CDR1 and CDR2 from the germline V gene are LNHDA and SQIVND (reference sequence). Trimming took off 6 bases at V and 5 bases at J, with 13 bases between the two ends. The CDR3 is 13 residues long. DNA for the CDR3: TGTGCCAGTAGAGTCAGGGGTGAAACTGAAGCTTTCTTT. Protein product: CASRVRGETEAFF. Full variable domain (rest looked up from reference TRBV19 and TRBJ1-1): DGGITQSPKYLFRKEGQNVTLSCEQNLNHDAMYWYRQDPGQGLRLIYYSQIVNDFQKGDIAEGYSVSREKKESFPLTVTSAQKNPTAFYLCASRVRGETEAFFGQGTRLTVV.

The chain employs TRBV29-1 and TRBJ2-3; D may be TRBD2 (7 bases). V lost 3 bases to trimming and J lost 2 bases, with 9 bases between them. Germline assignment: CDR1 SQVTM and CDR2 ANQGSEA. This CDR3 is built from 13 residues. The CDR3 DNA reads TGCAGCGTTGACCGGGGGGCCACAGATACGCAGTATTTT. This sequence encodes CSVDRGATDTQYF.

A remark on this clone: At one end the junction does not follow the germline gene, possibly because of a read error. The CDR3 reads CASSYFRGDTQYF. CDR3 coding DNA: TGTGCCAGCAGCTACTTCCGGGGGGATACGCAGTATTTT. The chain recombines TRBV6-6 with TRBJ2-3, with D tentatively TRBD2 (6 bases). Germline V gene sequence: CDR1 MNHNY, CDR2 SVGAGI (reference sequence). The length of the CDR3 is 13 residues.

CDR3 loop: CASSPGQGEKSPLHF. CDR3 sequence (DNA): TGTGCCAGCAGCCCTGGACAGGGTGAAAAGTCACCCCTCCACTTT. The rearrangement uses TRBV27 and TRBJ1-6; the match to TRBD1 covers 8 bases. The CDR3 has 15 amino acids. J gave up 10 bases and V 6 bases, and 11 bases lay outside the gene matches. Germline CDR1 reads MNHEY; CDR2 reads SMNVEV (reference sequence).

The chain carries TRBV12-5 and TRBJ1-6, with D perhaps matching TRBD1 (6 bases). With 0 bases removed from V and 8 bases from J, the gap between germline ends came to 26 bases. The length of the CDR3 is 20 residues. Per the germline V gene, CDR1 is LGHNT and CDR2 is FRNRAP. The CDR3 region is CASGLVLALPPQGTHSPLHF. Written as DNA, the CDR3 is TGTGCTAGTGGTTTGGTACTGGCACTGCCGCCTCAGGGGACACATTCACCCCTCCACTTT.

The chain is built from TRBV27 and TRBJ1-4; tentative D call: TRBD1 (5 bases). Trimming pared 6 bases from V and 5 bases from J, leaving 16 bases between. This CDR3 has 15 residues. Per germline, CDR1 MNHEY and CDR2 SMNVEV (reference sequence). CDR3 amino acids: CASSLGWGDNEKLFF. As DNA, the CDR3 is TGTGCCAGCAGCCTAGGTTGGGGGGACAATGAAAAACTGTTTTTT.

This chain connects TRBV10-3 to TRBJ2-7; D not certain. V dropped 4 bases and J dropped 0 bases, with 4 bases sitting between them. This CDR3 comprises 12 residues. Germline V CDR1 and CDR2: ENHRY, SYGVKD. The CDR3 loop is CAISGVSYEQYF. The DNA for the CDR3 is TGTGCCATCAGTGGCGTCTCCTACGAGCAGTACTTC.

The CDR3 region is CASVTGDTEAFF. In nucleotides, the CDR3 is TGTGCCAGTGTGACAGGGGACACTGAAGCTTTCTTT. V and J are TRBV2 and TRBJ1-1; 8 positions agree with TRBD1. Germline loops: CDR1 SNHLY, CDR2 FYNNEI. After removal of 9 bases from V and 3 bases from J, the junction contained 3 bases not matched to a gene. CDR3 size: 12 residues. Supplemented by reference TRBV2 and TRBJ1-1, the full variable domain reads EPEVTQTPSHQVTQMGQEVILRCVPISNHLYFYWYRQILGQKVEFLVSFYNNEISEKSEIFDDQFSVERPDGSNFTLKIRSTKLEDSAMYFCASVTGDTEAFFGQGTRLTVV.

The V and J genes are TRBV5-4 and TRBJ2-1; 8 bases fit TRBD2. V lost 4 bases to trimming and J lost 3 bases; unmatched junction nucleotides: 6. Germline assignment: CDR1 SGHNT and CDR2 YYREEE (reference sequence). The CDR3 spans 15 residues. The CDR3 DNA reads TGTGCCAGCAGCACACGGGGGGGGTACTACAATGAGCAGTTCTTC. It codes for CASSTRGGYYNEQFF.

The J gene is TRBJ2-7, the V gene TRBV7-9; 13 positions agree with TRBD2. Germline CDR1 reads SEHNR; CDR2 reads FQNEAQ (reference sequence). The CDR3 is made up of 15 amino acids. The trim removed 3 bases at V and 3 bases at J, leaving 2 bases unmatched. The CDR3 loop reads CASSLGLAGIYEQYF. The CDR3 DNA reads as TGTGCCAGCAGCTTGGGACTAGCGGGGATCTACGAGCAGTACTTC.

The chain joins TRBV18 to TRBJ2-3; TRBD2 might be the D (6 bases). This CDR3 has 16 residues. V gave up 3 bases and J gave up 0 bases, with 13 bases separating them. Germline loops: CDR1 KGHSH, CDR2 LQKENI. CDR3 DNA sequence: TGTGCCAGCTCACCTGGCGCGGGGTCTAGCACAGATACGCAGTATTTT. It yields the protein CASSPGAGSSTDTQYF. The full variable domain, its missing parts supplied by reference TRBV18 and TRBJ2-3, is NAGVMQNPRHLVRRRGQEARLRCSPMKGHSHVYWYRQLPEEGLKFMVYLQKENIIDESGMPKERFSAEFPKEGPSILRIQQVVRGDSAAYFCASSPGAGSSTDTQYFGPGTRLTVL.

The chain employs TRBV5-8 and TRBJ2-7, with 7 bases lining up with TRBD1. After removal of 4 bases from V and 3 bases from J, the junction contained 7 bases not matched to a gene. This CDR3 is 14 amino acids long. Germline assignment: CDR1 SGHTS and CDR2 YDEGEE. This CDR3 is CASSPIGTVYEQYF. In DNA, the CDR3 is TGTGCCAGCAGCCCTATCGGGACAGTCTACGAGCAGTACTTC.

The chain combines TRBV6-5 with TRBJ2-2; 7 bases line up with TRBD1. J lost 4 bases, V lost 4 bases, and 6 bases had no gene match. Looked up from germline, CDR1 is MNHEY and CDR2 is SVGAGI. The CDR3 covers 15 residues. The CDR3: CASSSDRVGTGELFF. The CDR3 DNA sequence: TGTGCCAGCAGTTCCGACAGGGTTGGCACCGGGGAGCTGTTTTTT.

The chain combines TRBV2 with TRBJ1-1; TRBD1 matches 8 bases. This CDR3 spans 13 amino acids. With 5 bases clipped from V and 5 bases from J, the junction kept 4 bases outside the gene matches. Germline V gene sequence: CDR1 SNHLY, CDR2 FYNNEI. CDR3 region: CASSQGAGTEAFF. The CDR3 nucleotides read TGTGCCAGCAGTCAGGGGGCGGGGACTGAAGCTTTCTTT.

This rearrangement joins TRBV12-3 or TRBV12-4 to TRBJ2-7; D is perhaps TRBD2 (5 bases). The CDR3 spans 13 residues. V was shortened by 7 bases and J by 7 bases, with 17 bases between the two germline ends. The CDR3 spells CASTPGTPWEQYF. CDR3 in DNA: TGTGCCAGCACCCCGGGAACCCCTTGGGAGCAGTACTTC.

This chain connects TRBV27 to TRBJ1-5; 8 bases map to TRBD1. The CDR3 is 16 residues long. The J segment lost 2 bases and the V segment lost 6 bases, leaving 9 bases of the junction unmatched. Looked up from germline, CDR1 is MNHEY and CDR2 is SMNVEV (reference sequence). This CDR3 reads CASSSGGGWRNQPQHF. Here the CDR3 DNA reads TGTGCCAGCAGCTCAGGGGGCGGTTGGCGCAATCAGCCCCAGCATTTT.

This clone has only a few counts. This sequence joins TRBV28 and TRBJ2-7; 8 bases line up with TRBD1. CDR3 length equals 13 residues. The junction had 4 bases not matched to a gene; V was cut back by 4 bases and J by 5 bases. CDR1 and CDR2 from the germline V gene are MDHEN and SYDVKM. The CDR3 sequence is CASSSGQDDEQYF. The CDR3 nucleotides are TGTGCCAGCAGTTCGGGACAGGACGACGAGCAGTACTTC.